This TCR beta chain was recorded in a study of T cells after yellow fever vaccination. General observations from the study: Most primary-vaccination clones recurred post-booster (approximately 95% CD4, about 87% CD8).

Making TCR cDNA involved 5'RACE template switching, which added UMIs and a universal primer site. In TCRdb, the 5' RACE reads were re-called with MiXCR into one record per CDR3 protein. The sample lists about 350,000 distinct CDR3 sequences; 4.1% were seen once. At least ten counts were recorded for this clonotype. What it binds is unknown. V was cut by 1 base and J by 2 bases, with 11 bases left in between. Looked up from germline, CDR1 is SGHRS and CDR2 is YFSETQ. This CDR3 is built from 15 residues. The clonotype originates from a man younger than 30 who received the YFV17D yellow fever vaccine. J is TRBJ2-3 and V is TRBV5-1; D may be TRBD2 (6 bases). The material sequenced was PBMCs, taken 5 days after the yellow fever booster vaccination. In DNA, the CDR3 is TGCGCCAGCAGCTTGTTAGCGGACCCCACAGATACGCAGTATTTT. Translated: CASSLLADPTDTQYF.